This entry lists 16 T cell receptor beta chains sequenced from one sample in a study of shared clonotypes between healthy human individuals. Sequenced by immunoSEQ multiplex PCR; TCRdb stores in-frame clones only, minus some. This table has around 500,000 clones, 75% to 85% appearing once. The source material was PBMCs. The receptors were sampled from a woman aged 40-49 years in good health. Some clones in this sample may be carry-over from other donors' samples.

The genes are TRBV19 and TRBJ1-4; 8 bases line up with TRBD1. The trim removed 1 base at V and 5 bases at J, leaving 6 bases unmatched. Germline V CDR1 and CDR2: LNHDA, SQIVND (reference sequence). This CDR3 has 16 residues. CDR3 sequence reads: CASSIGTGTGNEKLFF. CDR3 nucleotides: TGTGCCAGTAGTATAGGCACCGGGACAGGAAATGAAAAACTGTTTTTT.

Turning to this clone: With only one base between it and a far larger clone, this is likely a read error. V and J are TRBV6-5 and TRBJ2-7, with 8 bases that match TRBD1. The CDR3 length is 16 residues. Germline V lookup: CDR1 MNHEY, CDR2 SVGAGI. The CDR3 reads CASSYGTPGGSYEQHF. CDR3 sequence (DNA): TGTGCCAGCAGTTACGGGACCCCAGGGGGCTCCTACGAGCAGCACTTC.

The table lists this clone with a few counts. This chain links TRBV7-7 with TRBJ1-5, with TRBD1 as a possible D gene (5 bases). The V end was cut by 5 bases, the J end by 0 bases, with 17 bases between. This CDR3 comprises 17 residues. From germline, CDR1 is SSHAT and CDR2 FNYEAQ (reference sequence). This CDR3 reads CASSLPIRGYSNQPQHF. CDR3 in DNA: TGTGCCAGCAGCCTTCCTATACGGGGGTATAGCAATCAGCCCCAGCATTTT. The variable domain in full, completed from reference TRBV7-7 and TRBJ1-5, reads GAGVSQSPRYKVTKRGQDVTLRCDPISSHATLYWYQQALGQGPEFLTYFNYEAQPDKSGLPSDRFSAERPEGSISTLTIQRTEQRDSAMYRCASSLPIRGYSNQPQHFGDGTRLSIL.

This rearrangement joins TRBV14 to TRBJ2-2; tentative D call: TRBD2 (5 bases). The CDR3 is made up of 19 amino acids. Trimming took 0 bases from V and 5 from J, leaving 22 bases between them. CDR1 SGHDN and CDR2 FVKESK come from the germline V gene. CDR3 nucleotide sequence: TGTGCCAGCAGCCAAGATACCCGACCTCTGGCGGGCCGGACCGGGGAGCTGTTTTTT. It translates to CASSQDTRPLAGRTGELFF.

The table lists this clone with a few counts. The CDR3 nucleotides read TGTGCCAGCAGCCGAAGCGGACTAGCTACGTCCAAGACCCAGTACTTC. Protein sequence: CASSRSGLATSKTQYF. V and J are TRBV7-8 and TRBJ2-5; 8 bases match TRBD2. The V and J ends lost 5 bases and 6 bases, in that order; junction bases with no gene match: 14. Germline-derived CDR1 and CDR2 are SGHVS and FQNEAQ. This CDR3 is built from 16 residues. The whole variable domain, remainder taken from reference TRBV7-8 and TRBJ2-5, is GAGVSQSPRYKVAKRGQDVALRCDPISGHVSLFWYQQALGQGPEFLTYFQNEAQLDKSGLPSDRFFAERPEGSVSTLKIQRTQQEDSAVYLCASSRSGLATSKTQYFGPGTRLLVL.

This chain joins TRBV9 and TRBJ2-7; 12 positions agree with TRBD2. There are 14 residues in the CDR3. V was clipped by 4 bases and J by 5 bases; unmatched bases: 4. CDR1 SGDLS and CDR2 YYNGEE come from the germline V gene. As DNA, the CDR3 is TGTGCCAGCAGCTCTAGACTAGCGGGAGACGAGCAGTACTTC. Translating gives CASSSRLAGDEQYF.

V and J are TRBV6-5 and TRBJ2-7; 8 bases agree with TRBD1. J gave up 5 bases and V 5 bases, and 8 bases lay outside the gene matches. The CDR3 sequence is 14 residues long. Per the germline V gene, CDR1 is MNHEY and CDR2 is SVGAGI. This CDR3 reads CASSLSDRVDEQYF. The CDR3 DNA sequence: TGTGCCAGCAGTCTCTCGGACAGGGTAGACGAGCAGTACTTC.

The chain links TRBV9 to TRBJ2-7; 9 bases match TRBD2. The germline gives CDR1 SGDLS, CDR2 YYNGEE. The CDR3 consists of 14 residues. V gave up 4 bases and J gave up 3 bases; unmatched junction bases: 5. The chain's CDR3 is CASSQGTSRYEQYF. The CDR3, as DNA: TGTGCCAGCAGCCAGGGGACTAGCCGCTACGAGCAGTACTTC.

This clone was seen more than once but under ten times. The chain links TRBV6-1 to TRBJ1-4, with a possible D match to TRBD1 (5 bases). This CDR3 has 14 amino acids. Germline loops: CDR1 MNHNS, CDR2 SASEGT. Trimming left V 5 bases short and J 10 bases short, with 17 bases between. Here the CDR3 DNA reads TGTGCCAGCAGTAGCCCTTTATTTGGGGGAAAACTGTTTTTT. Amino acids: CASSSPLFGGKLFF.

This chain joins TRBV10-3 and TRBJ2-7, with D unresolved. Germline CDR1 is ENHRY and CDR2 is SYGVKD. This CDR3 is built from 16 residues. Deletions cut 8 bases from V and 1 base from J, with 21 bases between. The CDR3 is CAIADLASSASYEQYF. CDR3 coding DNA: TGTGCCATCGCCGACCTTGCAAGCTCCGCTTCCTACGAGCAGTACTTC.

The CDR3 DNA reads TGTGCCAGCAGTGTTTTAGCGGGTCCCGAGCAGTTCTTC. It is translated as CASSVLAGPEQFF. The V gene is TRBV6-1, the J gene TRBJ2-1; 7 positions match TRBD2. The CDR3 sequence is 13 residues long. Losses at the gene ends were 4 bases for V and 10 bases for J; bases not matched to a gene: 7. CDR1 and CDR2 from the germline V gene are MNHNS and SASEGT.

On this clone itself: The same CDR3 also results from other DNA sequences found in this sample. The chain joins TRBV18 to TRBJ2-5; the D is unclear. The CDR3 is 13 amino acids. Trimming removed 1 base from V and 0 bases from J, with 3 bases in between. In germline, CDR1 is KGHSH, CDR2 LQKENI. Here the CDR3 DNA reads TGTGCCAGCTCACCACGCAACCAAGAGACCCAGTACTTC. Its protein product is CASSPRNQETQYF.

This chain uses TRBV4-3 with TRBJ1-1, with a weak D call TRBD1 (5 bases). Deletions cut 9 bases from V and 3 bases from J, with 17 bases between. The CDR3 length is 14 residues. Germline V gene data show CDR1 as LGHNA and CDR2 as YSLEER. The CDR3: CASCPGRRDTEAFF. The CDR3 nucleotides read TGCGCCAGTTGTCCGGGACGGCGCGACACTGAAGCTTTCTTT.

The rearrangement links TRBV7-2 to TRBJ1-2; D gene unclear. This CDR3 is built from 14 residues. V lost 5 bases to trimming and J lost 2 bases, with 12 bases between them. Germline CDR1 and CDR2: SGHTA and FQGNSA. The CDR3 DNA reads TGTGCCAGCAGCCCGCGTCAGATCAACTATGGCTACACCTTC. Its protein product is CASSPRQINYGYTF. The entire variable domain, with the rest obtained from reference TRBV7-2 and TRBJ1-2, is as follows: GAGVSQSPSNKVTEKGKDVELRCDPISGHTALYWYRQSLGQGLEFLIYFQGNSAPDKSGLPSDRFSAERTGGSVSTLTIQRTQQEDSAVYLCASSPRQINYGYTFGSGTRLTVV.

The rearrangement joins TRBV5-1 to TRBJ2-1; 7 positions match TRBD1. Germline CDR1 reads SGHRS; CDR2 reads YFSETQ. Trimming at V came to 0 bases and at J to 7 bases, leaving 1 base not matched to a gene. The CDR3 is 13 amino acids. As DNA, the CDR3 is TGCGCCAGCAGCTTGGCCAGGGGGAATGAGCAGTTCTTC. It codes for CASSLARGNEQFF.

Details on this clone: One end of the junction does not line up with germline, which may come from a read error. The chain employs TRBV11-1 and TRBJ2-3, with 8 nucleotides matching TRBD1. The CDR3 is made up of 16 amino acids. Germline CDR1 and CDR2: SGHAT and FQDESV (reference sequence). The CDR3 loop reads CASSLFSAGGTNTQYF. In nucleotides, the CDR3 is TGTGCCAGCAGCTTATTCTCGGCAGGGGGCACAAATACGCAGTATTTT.